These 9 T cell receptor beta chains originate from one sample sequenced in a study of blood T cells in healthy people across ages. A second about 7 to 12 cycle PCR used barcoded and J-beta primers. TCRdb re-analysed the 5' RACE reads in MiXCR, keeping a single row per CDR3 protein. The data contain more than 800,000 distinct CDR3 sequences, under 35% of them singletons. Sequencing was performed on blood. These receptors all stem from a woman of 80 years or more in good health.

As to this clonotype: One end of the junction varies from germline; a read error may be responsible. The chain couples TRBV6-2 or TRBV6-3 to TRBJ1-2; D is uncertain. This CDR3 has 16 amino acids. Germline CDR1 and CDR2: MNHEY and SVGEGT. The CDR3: CAGSLVEERYRYGYTF. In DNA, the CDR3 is TGTGCCGGCAGTTTGGTCGAGGAGAGATACCGCTATGGCTACACCTTC.

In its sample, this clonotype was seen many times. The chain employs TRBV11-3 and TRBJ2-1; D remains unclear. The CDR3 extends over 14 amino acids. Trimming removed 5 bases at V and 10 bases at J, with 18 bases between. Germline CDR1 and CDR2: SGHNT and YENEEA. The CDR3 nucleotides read TGTGCCAGCAGCCGAGTGCGCTCGCATCGGGAGCAGTTCTTC. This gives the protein CASSRVRSHREQFF. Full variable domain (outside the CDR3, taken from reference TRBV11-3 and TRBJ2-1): EAGVVQSPRYKIIEKKQPVAFWCNPISGHNTLYWYLQNLGQGPELLIRYENEEAVDDSQLPKDRFSAERLKGVDSTLKIQPAELGDSAVYLCASSRVRSHREQFFGPGTRLTVL.

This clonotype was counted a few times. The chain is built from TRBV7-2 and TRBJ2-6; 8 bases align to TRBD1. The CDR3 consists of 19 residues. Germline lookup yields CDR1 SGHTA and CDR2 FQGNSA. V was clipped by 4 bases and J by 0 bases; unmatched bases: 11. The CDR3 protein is CASSSTTGGVASGANVLTF. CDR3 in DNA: TGTGCCAGCAGCTCGACTACAGGGGGAGTAGCCTCTGGGGCCAACGTCCTGACTTTC.

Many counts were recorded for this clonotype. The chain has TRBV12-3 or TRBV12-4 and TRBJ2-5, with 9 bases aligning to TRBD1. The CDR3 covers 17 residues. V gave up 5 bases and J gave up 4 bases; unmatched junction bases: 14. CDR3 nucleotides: TGTGCCAGCAGTCTATACCTCTTTACAGGGGGCGCAGAGACCCAGTACTTC. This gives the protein CASSLYLFTGGAETQYF.

In nucleotides, the CDR3 is TGTGCCAGCAGCAAAGAAAGACGCCTAGCGGGAAGTGCGGGGGAGCAGTTCTTC. Translated, it gives CASSKERRLAGSAGEQFF. This chain uses TRBV21-1 with TRBJ2-1; the D call of TRBD2 is as the table states it, not checked on the DNA. TRBV21-1 is a pseudogene locus. CDR3 length: 18 amino acids.

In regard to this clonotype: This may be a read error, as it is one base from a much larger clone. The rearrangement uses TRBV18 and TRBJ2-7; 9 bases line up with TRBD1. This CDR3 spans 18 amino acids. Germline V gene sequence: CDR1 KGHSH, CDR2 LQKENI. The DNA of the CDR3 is TGTGTCAGCTCACCTACCCGCTGGGGGACAGGGAAAACCTACGAGCAGTACTTC. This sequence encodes CVSSPTRWGTGKTYEQYF.

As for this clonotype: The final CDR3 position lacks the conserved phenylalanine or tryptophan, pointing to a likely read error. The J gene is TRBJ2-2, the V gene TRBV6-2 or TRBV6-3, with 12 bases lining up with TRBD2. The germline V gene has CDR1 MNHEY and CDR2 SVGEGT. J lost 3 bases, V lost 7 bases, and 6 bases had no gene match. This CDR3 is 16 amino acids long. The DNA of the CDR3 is TGTGCCAGCAAGATAGGACTAGCGGGGCACACCGGGGAGCTGTTTTTG. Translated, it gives CASKIGLAGHTGELFL.

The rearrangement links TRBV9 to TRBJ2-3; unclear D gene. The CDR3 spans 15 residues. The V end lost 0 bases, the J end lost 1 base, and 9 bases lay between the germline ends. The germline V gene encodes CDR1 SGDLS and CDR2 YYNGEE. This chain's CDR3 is CASSVDTGGTDTQYF. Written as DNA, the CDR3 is TGTGCCAGCAGCGTAGATACTGGCGGCACAGATACGCAGTATTTT.

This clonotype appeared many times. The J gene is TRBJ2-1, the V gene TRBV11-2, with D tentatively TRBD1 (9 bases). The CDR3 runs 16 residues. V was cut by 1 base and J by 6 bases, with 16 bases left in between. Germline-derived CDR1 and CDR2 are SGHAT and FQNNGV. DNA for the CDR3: TGTGCCAGCAGCTTAGTAGCGGGGACAGGGACCAATGAGCAGTTCTTC. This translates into CASSLVAGTGTNEQFF.